This T cell receptor (beta chain) was recorded in a study of blood T cell repertoires in COVID-19. Turning to the study itself: PBMCs, B-cell-depleted T cells, or T cells provided the cDNA or gDNA that made up the material.

Original analysis: Amplification from reference gene primers served as the basis for estimated nucleated cell counts. The protocol was immunoSEQ multiplex PCR, while the TCRdb copy is restricted to in-frame clones and leaves out a portion. D and trimming were read from the DNA, whereas the V and J calls and clone size are those reported in that table. The sample lists some 260,000 clones; around 80% were seen once. The CDR3 length is 15 residues. V lost 4 bases and J lost 3; bases outside the gene matches: 6. Germline CDR1 and CDR2: SGHKS and YYEKEE (reference sequence). Sequencing was performed on PBMCs or T cells enriched from blood (not recorded which). The chain joins TRBV5-5 to TRBJ2-7; 11 bases line up with TRBD2. The sequence was collected from a man aged 25-45 years with acute COVID-19. The CDR3 nucleotides are TGTGCCAGCAGCACTATAGCGGGAGGGAACTACGAGCAGTACGTC. Amino acid sequence: CASSTIAGGNYEQYV.